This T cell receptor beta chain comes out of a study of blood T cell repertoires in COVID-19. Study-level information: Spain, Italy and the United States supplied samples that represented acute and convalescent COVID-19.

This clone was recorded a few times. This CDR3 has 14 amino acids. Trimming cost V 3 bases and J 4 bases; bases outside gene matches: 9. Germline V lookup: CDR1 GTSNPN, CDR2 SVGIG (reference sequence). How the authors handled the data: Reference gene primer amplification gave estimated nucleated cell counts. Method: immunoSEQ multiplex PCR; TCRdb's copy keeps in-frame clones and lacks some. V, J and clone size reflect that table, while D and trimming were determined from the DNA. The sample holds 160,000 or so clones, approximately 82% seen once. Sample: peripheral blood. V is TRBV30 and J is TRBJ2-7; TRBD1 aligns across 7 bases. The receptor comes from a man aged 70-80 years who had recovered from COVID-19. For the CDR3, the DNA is TGTGCCTGGAGCGTCGGGACAGAGAATTACGAGCAGTACTTC. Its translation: CAWSVGTENYEQYF. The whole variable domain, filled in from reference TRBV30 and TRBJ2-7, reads SQTIHQWPATLVQPVGSPLSLECTVEGTSNPNLYWYRQAAGRGLQLLFYSVGIGQISSEVPQNLSASRPQDRQFILSSKKLLLSDSGFYLCAWSVGTENYEQYFGPGTRLTVT.